Described below is a single TCR beta chain sequence and its context. Its binding antigen is unknown. Within one base of it there is no much larger clone, and no base qualities were kept. The record originates from a study of cytomegalovirus exposure and HLA in healthy donors listed by TCRdb under 2017. For the study in its entirety: An earlier analysis of some 620 of the donors reported 276 Gb of sequence data and around 120 million unique TCR beta sequences obtained from 150 million to 200 million T cells. An earlier analysis of 587 of the donors used high-throughput TCR beta sequencing to judge whether each TCR beta V gene segment behaved as functional or pseudogenic. The study aimed to test whether cataloging public T cell receptors could reveal signatures of past pathogen exposure. Roughly 300 gigabases of sequencing data and approximately 93 million unique TCR sequences were included in an early release covering about 700 HLA-typed donors. The study used immunosequencing to profile the T cell repertoires of around 600 subjects and linked those repertoires to cytomegalovirus serostatus. Besides the first cohort of more than 650 subjects, a separate validation cohort made up of some 110 different subjects was used. Typing coverage varied by locus: roughly 620-640 donors for A, B, C, DRB1 and DQB1; roughly 500 for DQA1; about 600 for DPA1; roughly 450 for DPB1. A later genetic analysis used genome-wide SNP genotypes for about 60% of the 666 donors, treating that subset as a discovery cohort. Both class I and class II loci were covered by HLA typing, at four-digit resolution. Of the 300 to 500 genotyped donors, roughly 80% were placed in the genetic ancestry cluster associated with self-reported Caucasian donors. To predict cytomegalovirus infection status, the study brought together high-throughput TCR immunosequencing, statistical association of individual TCRs with disease status, and machine learning. Roughly 5 DR-DQ haplotypes were handled as single units for association and clustering because linkage in the cohort was strong. Every repertoire in the discovery cohort had been generated on one and the same sequencing platform. Donor age, sex, ethnicity and CMV serostatus were compiled alongside the repertoire data. Among 300 to 500 genotyped donors of the cohort, an average of around 220,000 unique TCR beta nucleotide sequences was sequenced per donor, of which about 19% were non-productive. A later analysis re-analyzed previously published TCR beta repertoires from 666 donors and added high-resolution HLA genotyping to study TCR occurrence patterns. Rather than drawing on any new phenotypic data, the later analysis identified candidate immune exposures from TCR beta sequences and the way those sequences occurred across donors.

Findings and caveats that apply to the study as a whole: In a later analysis, TCR association rates were found to vary across HLA loci, with the most associated TCRs seen for DRB1 alleles and the fewest for HLA-C alleles. A cluster of highly shared sequence variants was judged likely to be a technical artifact of the sequencing pipeline. Cytomegalovirus status was reported to be diagnosed by the classifier with high specificity and sensitivity in both the original and validation cohorts. In this cohort, only TCR beta chains were sequenced, and detectable features were limited by the absence of alpha or paired-chain data. Sequencing depth was assumed to be roughly uniform across donors in the presence/absence analyses, though that assumption may not hold. Linkage disequilibrium might explain the correlated functional status among segregating V segments, but an unknown experimental factor could not be excluded. Compared with equally common non-associated chains, HLA-associated TCR beta chains in a later analysis were more clonally expanded and had lower generation probabilities. About 17 rarely observed V segments, including chromosome 9 orphons, were excluded from the earlier analysis of approximately 500 of the donors because counts were too low. The authors suggested that the approach could potentially be generalized to other disease states and immunological phenotypes. In a later analysis, several top co-occurrence clusters were reported to appear linked to parvovirus B19, influenza, CMV and Epstein-Barr virus. In a later genetic analysis, a missense DCLRE1C variant was associated with V-gene and J-gene trimming of TCR beta chains, and the association was replicated in an independent cohort. Three of the identified cytomegalovirus-associated TCR beta chains were confirmed in vitro to be specific for cytomegalovirus antigens. The study listed 150 to 200 TCR beta chains as associated with cytomegalovirus. A later analysis found that most CMV-associated TCR beta chains appeared HLA-restricted, with HLA associations seemingly driven largely by CMV exposure. When HLA alleles, especially DR and DQ, strongly co-occurred, attributing TCR associations to individual alleles was difficult. The only immune exposure information available for the cohort was CMV serostatus. Some IMGT-functional V segments, including TRBV6-2 and TRBV6-3, could not be told apart with the 87-base-pair reads, so those segments were excluded. Specific HLA alleles were associated with over 15,000 TCR beta sequences at a false discovery rate of 0.05 in a later analysis. Because HLA typing was unavailable for some donors at each locus, only the typed subset was used in association tests. An earlier analysis of approximately 570 of the donors showed that most TCR beta V segments appeared in productive rearrangements either about 90% or about 30% of the time, which broadly matched IMGT annotations. Compared with the approximately 700-donor mean, donors in an Asian-associated ancestry cluster had fewer N-insertions in productive TCRs, according to a later genetic analysis. A further reported finding was that TCR beta sequences accurately predicted the HLA-A and HLA-B alleles for most subjects in the first cohort. Most TCR sequences were observed very rarely across donors, whereas some public TCRs were present in many individuals.

Libraries were prepared through the immunoSEQ multiplex PCR assay. The multiplex PCR relied on a mix of 60 forward primers for TCR Vbeta segments and 13 reverse primers for TCR Jbeta segments. The CDR3 region of rearranged TCR beta genes was amplified from genomic DNA by a multiplex PCR assay. On the Illumina HiSeq System, the amplified TCR beta libraries were sequenced as 87-base-pair reads. The original methods were these. A later analysis tallied 75 million to 85 million unique TCR beta chains across the approximately 670 repertoires, and about 12 million of those chains were shared by two or more donors. Raw reads were error-corrected and collapsed into unique sequences by a nearest-neighbor algorithm in which closely related sequences were merged to remove PCR and sequencing errors. To assign V, D and J gene segments, CDR3 sequences were aligned to IMGT reference sequences. For a sequence to be retained, at least a six-nucleotide match to both a V gene segment and a J gene segment was required. A rearrangement was called productive if the CDR3 had no stop codons and remained in frame with V and J, and every other rearrangement was called non-productive. Following IMGT convention, CDR3 was defined as the stretch from the second conserved V-encoded cysteine up to the conserved J-encoded phenylalanine. In an earlier analysis of approximately 500 of the donors, sequences lacking an unambiguous match to a single V gene segment were excluded. An earlier analysis of 587 of the donors classified V segments as functional when productive rearrangements were above 56.7% and as segregating when the standard deviation between donors was above 5%. To diagnose cytomegalovirus status from the catalog of TCR beta chain sequences, a statistical classification framework was built. A later analysis assigned V and J genes by comparing TCR nucleotide sequences with IMGT/GENE-DB human TR gene sequences. The TCRdist pipeline was used in a later analysis to assign CDR3 sequences and most-parsimonious VDJ recombination scenarios. In a later analysis, each TCR beta chain was defined by its CDR3 amino acid sequence together with its V-gene family, and reads without a unique V-gene family were excluded. In a later analysis, 550 to 650 highly shared, low-generation-probability nucleotide sequences were removed to address suspected cross-contamination and a sequencing artifact. In a later analysis, a clonal expansion index was calculated for each public chain from normalized within-repertoire ranks of inferred template counts. In a later analysis, generation probabilities were computed with a VDJ recombination model fitted to out-of-frame rearrangements, and the resulting probabilities were checked against IGoR. A later analysis scored TCR-TCR, TCR-HLA and TCR-CMV co-occurrence with hypergeometric tests, applying a repertoire-size bias correction to TCR pairs. In a later analysis, false discovery rates were estimated by permuting HLA or CMV assignments 20 times. In a later analysis, co-occurring TCRs were grouped using DBSCAN, and TCRdist sequence similarity was added for clustering within HLA-allele-positive subsets. Repertoires with fewer than 30,000 or more than 120,000 public chains, plus five repertoires with anomalous nucleotide sharing, were excluded from co-occurrence clustering. This is the immuneACCESS table as TCRdb keeps it, with only in-frame sequences that have V and J called. A part of the clones is gone; compared with another copy, unresolved V genes explain less than half, and the rest is unexplained. Clone size and V and J calls were adopted from that table, with D and trimming inferred from the DNA. The sample profile shows under 150,000 clones; nearly 80% of them were found once. The top ten constitute roughly 6% of the sample.

Sequences SQVTM (CDR1) and ANQGSEA (CDR2) are obtained from the germline V gene. The CDR3 numbers 14 residues from cysteine through phenylalanine. Solely the CDR3 DNA is kept, with 42 bases framed from the first base. V loses 6 bases, J loses 0 bases, and the germline ends lie 12 bases apart. In total, over 600 healthy bone marrow donors made up the cohort. Cohort members were all nominally healthy when sampled, although unrecorded immune exposures were likely present. The donor tested CMV seronegative and was one of the 352 seronegative cohort members. Each donor provided a peripheral blood sample, and peripheral blood mononuclear cells were used for TCR beta sequencing. Genomic DNA was extracted from the blood cell samples with the Qiagen DNeasy Blood Extraction Kit.

The rearranged segments are TRBV29-1 and TRBJ1-3; the D gene cannot be named for sure. The receptor was derived from a woman in her 40s in good health and CMV-seronegative. Sequences were obtained from PBMCs. The nucleotide sequence reads TGCAGCGTGGAACAGACTGACTCTGGAAACACCATATATTTT. This codes for CSVEQTDSGNTIYF.